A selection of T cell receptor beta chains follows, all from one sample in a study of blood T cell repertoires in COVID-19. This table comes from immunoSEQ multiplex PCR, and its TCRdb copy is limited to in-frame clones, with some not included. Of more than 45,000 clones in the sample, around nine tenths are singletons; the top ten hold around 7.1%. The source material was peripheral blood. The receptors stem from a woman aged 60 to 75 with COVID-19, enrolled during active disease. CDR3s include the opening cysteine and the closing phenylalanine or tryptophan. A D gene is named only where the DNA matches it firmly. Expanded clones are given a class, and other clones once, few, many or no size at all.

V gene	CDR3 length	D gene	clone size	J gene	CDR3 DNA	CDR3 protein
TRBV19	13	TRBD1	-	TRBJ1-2	TGTGCCAGTTATAACAAACAGGGGAGAGGCTACACCTTC	CASYNKQGRGYTF
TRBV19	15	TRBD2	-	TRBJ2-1	TGTGCCAGTAGTAGCGCTAGCGGGAGCTGGGATGAGCAGTTCTTC	CASSSASGSWDEQFF
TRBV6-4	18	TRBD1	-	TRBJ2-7	TGTGCCAGCAGTGACACAATAATGACAGGGGGCAGCTCCTACGAGCAGTACTTC	CASSDTIMTGGSSYEQYF
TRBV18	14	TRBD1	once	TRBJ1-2	TGTGCCAGCTCACGGACAGGGTTGGACTATGGCTACACCTTC	CASSRTGLDYGYTF
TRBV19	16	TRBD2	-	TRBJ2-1	TGTGCCAGTAGTATTTCGGGGACTAGCAGTGGCAATGAGCAGTTCTTC	CASSISGTSSGNEQFF
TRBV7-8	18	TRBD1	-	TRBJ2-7	TGTGCCAGCAGCGGCAGGGACAGGGGACCGGGGACCCCCTACGAGCAGTACTTC	CASSGRDRGPGTPYEQYF
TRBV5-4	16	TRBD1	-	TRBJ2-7	TGTGCCAGCAGCTTGCCCGGGACAGGAGACTCCTACGAGCAGTACTTC	CASSLPGTGDSYEQYF
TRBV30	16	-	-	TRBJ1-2	TGTGCCTGGAGACCCGTTCGCTTTAGCGGAGAGGGAGGCTACACCTTC	CAWRPVRFSGEGGYTF
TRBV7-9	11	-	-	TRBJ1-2	TGTGCCAGCAGCCTCCACTATGGCTACACCTTC	CASSLHYGYTF
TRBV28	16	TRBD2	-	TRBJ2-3	TGTGCCAGCAGTCCTAGACTAGCGGGAGAATTAGATACGCAGTATTTT	CASSPRLAGELDTQYF
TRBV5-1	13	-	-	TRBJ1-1	TGCGCCAGCAGCGTGAAGACAAACACTGAAGCTTTCTTT	CASSVKTNTEAFF
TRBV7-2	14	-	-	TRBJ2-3	TGTGCCAGCAGCTTAGGAGGAGGGCCGGATACGCAGTATTTT	CASSLGGGPDTQYF
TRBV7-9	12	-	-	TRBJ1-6	TGTGCCAGCAATCGAGAATACTCACCCCTCCACTTT	CASNREYSPLHF
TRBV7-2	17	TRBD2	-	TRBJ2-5	TGTGCCAGCAGCTTAGGGATCGGCGGGAGGCTTCAAGAGACCCAGTACTTC	CASSLGIGGRLQETQYF
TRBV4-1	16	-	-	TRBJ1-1	TGCGCCAGCAGCCGACTAGCGGCAGTCGGGAACACTGAAGCTTTCTTT	CASSRLAAVGNTEAFF
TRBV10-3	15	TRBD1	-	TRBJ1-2	TGTGCCATCACCCCCGGACAGGGGGCTGGCTATGGCTACACCTTC	CAITPGQGAGYGYTF
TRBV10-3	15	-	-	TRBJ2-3	TGTGCCATCGGAGGTATATCTGCAGTCACAGATACGCAGTATTTT	CAIGGISAVTDTQYF
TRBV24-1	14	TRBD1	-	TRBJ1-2	TGTGCCACCAGCCGGGACAGTAGTCTCTATGGCTACACCTTC	CATSRDSSLYGYTF
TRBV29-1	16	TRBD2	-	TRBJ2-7	TGCAGCGTTGAATATATCCGATTTAGCGGGAAGTACGAGCAGTACTTC	CSVEYIRFSGKYEQYF
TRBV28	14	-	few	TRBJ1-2	TGTGCCAGCAGTCGTACCCAGACTATGCTGGGCTACACCTTC	CASSRTQTMLGYTF
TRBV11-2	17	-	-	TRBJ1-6	TGTGCCAGCAGCCCACAGTTTCAGAGGACTAGGGATTCACCCCTCCACTTT	CASSPQFQRTRDSPLHF
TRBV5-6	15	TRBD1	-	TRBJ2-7	TGTGCCAGCAGCCGGGGACAGGGGATCTCCTACGAGCAGTACTTC	CASSRGQGISYEQYF
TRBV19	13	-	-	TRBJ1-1	TGTGCCAGTATCCAGCCAGGACACCCCGCGGCTTTCTTT	CASIQPGHPAAFF
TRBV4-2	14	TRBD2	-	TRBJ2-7	TGTGCCAGCAGCGTGTGGGGGGGGGTTTACGAGCAGTACTTC	CASSVWGGVYEQYF
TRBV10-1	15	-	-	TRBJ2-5	TGCGCCAGCAGTGAGTCGGGAGGGGGAAAAGAGACCCAGTACTTC	CASSESGGGKETQYF
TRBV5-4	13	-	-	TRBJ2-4	TGTGCCAGCAGCTTGTGGGGGGGGGCCATTCAGTACTTC	CASSLWGGAIQYF
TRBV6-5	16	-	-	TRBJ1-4	TGTGCCAGCAGTTACTCGCCGACACGCGGGTATGAAAAACTGTTTTTT	CASSYSPTRGYEKLFF
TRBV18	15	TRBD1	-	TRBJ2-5	TGTGCCAGCAAAGAATTGACAGGGGTGAAAGAGACCCAGTACTTC	CASKELTGVKETQYF
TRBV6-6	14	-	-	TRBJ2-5	TGTGCCAGCCAGTGGGGCAGCGGGCAAGAGACCCAGTACTTC	CASQWGSGQETQYF
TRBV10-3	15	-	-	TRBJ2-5	TGTGCCACCCGGAGTAGACGCGGATCCCAAGAGACCCAGTACTTC	CATRSRRGSQETQYF
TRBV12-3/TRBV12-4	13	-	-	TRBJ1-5	TGTGCCAGCAGTTCGCAGGGTAATCAGCCCCAGCATTTT	CASSSQGNQPQHF
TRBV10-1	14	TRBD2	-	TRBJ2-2	TGCGCCAGCAGTGCCCTCGGGGGGTCCGGGGAGCTGTTTTTT	CASSALGGSGELFF
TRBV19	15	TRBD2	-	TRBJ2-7	TGTGCCAGTAGCCCGCAGCAGGGAGGGCCATACGAGCAGTACTTC	CASSPQQGGPYEQYF
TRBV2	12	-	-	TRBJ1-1	TGTGCCAGCCGGGCGGGTGGCACTGAAGCTTTCTTT	CASRAGGTEAFF
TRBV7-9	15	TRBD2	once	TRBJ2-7	TGTGCCAGCAGCTTAAGTGGGACTAGCGGCTACGAGCAGTACTTC	CASSLSGTSGYEQYF
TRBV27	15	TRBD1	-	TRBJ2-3	TGTGCCAGCAGCTCACAGGGACAGGGTGAAGATACGCAGTATTTT	CASSSQGQGEDTQYF
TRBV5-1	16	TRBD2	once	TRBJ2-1	TGCGCCAGCAGCTTTGGAGGACTAGGCCCTTACAATGAGCAGTTCTTC	CASSFGGLGPYNEQFF
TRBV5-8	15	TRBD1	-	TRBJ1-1	TGTGCCAGCAGCTTTCAGGGGGGCGGAGGCACTGAAGCTTTCTTT	CASSFQGGGGTEAFF
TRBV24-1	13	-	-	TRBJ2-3	TGTGCCAGTTCGCAGTCGAGCACAGATACGCAGTATTTT	CASSQSSTDTQYF
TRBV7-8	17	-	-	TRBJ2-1	TGTGCCAGCAGCTTATATATCCCTACGGGAGCCTACAATGAGCAGTTCTTC	CASSLYIPTGAYNEQFF
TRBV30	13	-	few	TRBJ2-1	TGTGCCTGGAGTGCCCCGGGGTACAATGAGCAGTTCTTC	CAWSAPGYNEQFF
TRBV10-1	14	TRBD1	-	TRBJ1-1	TGCGCCAGCAGTGAACGGGCCAGGGGGACTGAAGCTTTCTTT	CASSERARGTEAFF